The subject of this entry is one T cell receptor (beta chain). The data derive from a study of blood T cell repertoires in COVID-19. Assay: immunoSEQ multiplex PCR; the TCRdb copy retains only in-frame clones and omits some. The sample lists about 350,000 clones, approximately 90% occurring once. The Seattle site enrolled patients during active infection and followed them longitudinally. This receptor was taken from a man aged 25-45 years with COVID-19, enrolled during active disease. Sequenced sample: peripheral blood.

DNA of the CDR3: TGTGCCAGTAACCCATGGGGGGGATCGAGCAATCAGCCCCAGCATTTT. Amino acids: CASNPWGGSSNQPQHF. This chain joins TRBV19 and TRBJ1-5; the D gene is possibly TRBD1 (5 bases). Looked up from germline, CDR1 is LNHDA and CDR2 is SQIVND (reference sequence). This CDR3 contains 16 residues. V gave up 7 bases and J gave up 1 base, with 17 bases separating them.